This is a list of T cell receptor beta chains from one sample in a study of identical twins. TCRdb re-derived calls from the 5' RACE reads in MiXCR, one entry per CDR3 protein. This table holds some 760,000 distinct CDR3 sequences, 18% found once. Another study also made use of these data, one on T cells expressing NK-cell markers.

Input material: PBMCs. These receptors all stem from a woman aged 18-30 years in good health. CDR3s include the opening cysteine and the closing phenylalanine or tryptophan. The order of the fields is CDR3 protein, CDR3 length, J gene, V gene.

cdr3_aa: CSARLGTSSYEQYF
cdr3_length: 14
j_call: TRBJ2-7
v_call: TRBV20-1

cdr3_aa: CASSPKGGARTGELFF
cdr3_length: 16
j_call: TRBJ2-2
v_call: TRBV9

cdr3_aa: CASSFGLENIQYF
cdr3_length: 13
j_call: TRBJ2-4
v_call: TRBV5-1

cdr3_aa: CASSPRPWSSSYNEQFF
cdr3_length: 17
j_call: TRBJ2-1
v_call: TRBV4-3

cdr3_aa: CASSLGPKGRDTQYF
cdr3_length: 15
j_call: TRBJ2-3
v_call: TRBV7-2

cdr3_aa: CASSRDATNEKLFF
cdr3_length: 14
j_call: TRBJ1-4
v_call: TRBV5-1

cdr3_aa: CASSATLLVRHEQFF
cdr3_length: 15
j_call: TRBJ2-1
v_call: TRBV6-1

cdr3_aa: CASSEAYLPGLVANEQFF
cdr3_length: 18
j_call: TRBJ2-1
v_call: TRBV10-2

cdr3_aa: CASRRTSGRSEQFF
cdr3_length: 14
j_call: TRBJ2-1
v_call: TRBV6-2/TRBV6-3

cdr3_aa: CASKGLAGVNEQYF
cdr3_length: 14
j_call: TRBJ2-7
v_call: TRBV12-3/TRBV12-4

cdr3_aa: CASSLKATGGEQFF
cdr3_length: 14
j_call: TRBJ2-1
v_call: TRBV12-3/TRBV12-4

cdr3_aa: CASSSAVKDGQYF
cdr3_length: 13
j_call: TRBJ2-7
v_call: TRBV5-5

cdr3_aa: CATSDPRREQGEQFF
cdr3_length: 15
j_call: TRBJ2-1
v_call: TRBV24-1

cdr3_aa: CASSSHGTGLREQYF
cdr3_length: 15
j_call: TRBJ2-7
v_call: TRBV7-9

cdr3_aa: CASKVLRDWSGTEAFF
cdr3_length: 16
j_call: TRBJ1-1
v_call: TRBV7-9

cdr3_aa: CASSYVANNEQFF
cdr3_length: 13
j_call: TRBJ2-1
v_call: TRBV6-5

cdr3_aa: CASSSSTGVNEKLFF
cdr3_length: 15
j_call: TRBJ1-4
v_call: TRBV11-3

cdr3_aa: CASSVSTGKETQYF
cdr3_length: 14
j_call: TRBJ2-5
v_call: TRBV9

cdr3_aa: CASRSGGITYNEQFF
cdr3_length: 15
j_call: TRBJ2-1
v_call: TRBV6-2/TRBV6-3

cdr3_aa: CASSLVRSQPQHF
cdr3_length: 13
j_call: TRBJ1-5
v_call: TRBV12-3/TRBV12-4

cdr3_aa: CASSFTPDGDEQYF
cdr3_length: 14
j_call: TRBJ2-7
v_call: TRBV7-9

cdr3_aa: CAISAGQPYEQYF
cdr3_length: 13
j_call: TRBJ2-7
v_call: TRBV10-3

cdr3_aa: CAAGQSNQPQHF
cdr3_length: 12
j_call: TRBJ1-5
v_call: TRBV10-3

cdr3_aa: CASKTGTANSYEQYF
cdr3_length: 15
j_call: TRBJ2-7
v_call: TRBV5-4

cdr3_aa: CASTKGSLTEQYF
cdr3_length: 13
j_call: TRBJ2-7
v_call: TRBV12-3/TRBV12-4

cdr3_aa: CASSPPRGNTGELFF
cdr3_length: 15
j_call: TRBJ2-2
v_call: TRBV6-2/TRBV6-3

cdr3_aa: CASSFSSGSDTEAFF
cdr3_length: 15
j_call: TRBJ1-1
v_call: TRBV7-9

cdr3_aa: CASSQDARLAGGKTGELFF
cdr3_length: 19
j_call: TRBJ2-2
v_call: TRBV4-2

cdr3_aa: CSVPWGNEQFF
cdr3_length: 11
j_call: TRBJ2-1
v_call: TRBV29-1

cdr3_aa: CSASRGTSLGHNEQFF
cdr3_length: 16
j_call: TRBJ2-1
v_call: TRBV20-1

cdr3_aa: CASSLDAGSTEALF
cdr3_length: 14
j_call: TRBJ1-1
v_call: TRBV5-1

cdr3_aa: CASSLGQGGGNQPQHF
cdr3_length: 16
j_call: TRBJ1-5
v_call: TRBV5-1

cdr3_aa: CASSSSGGNSYEQYF
cdr3_length: 15
j_call: TRBJ2-7
v_call: TRBV3-1

cdr3_aa: CASSLRTSADEQYF
cdr3_length: 14
j_call: TRBJ2-7
v_call: TRBV7-2

cdr3_aa: CSGRDRPYEQYF
cdr3_length: 12
j_call: TRBJ2-7
v_call: TRBV29-1

cdr3_aa: CATSRALRGGYEQYF
cdr3_length: 15
j_call: TRBJ2-7
v_call: TRBV15

cdr3_aa: CASSDRLRDSSAEQFF
cdr3_length: 16
j_call: TRBJ2-1
v_call: TRBV11-3

cdr3_aa: CSAPGTTAYNEQFF
cdr3_length: 14
j_call: TRBJ2-1
v_call: TRBV20-1

cdr3_aa: CASSRTGLGASSGANVLTF
cdr3_length: 19
j_call: TRBJ2-6
v_call: TRBV5-1

cdr3_aa: CASSWRGRGYNEQFF
cdr3_length: 15
j_call: TRBJ2-1
v_call: TRBV7-2

cdr3_aa: CSAIHVAGEKLFF
cdr3_length: 13
j_call: TRBJ1-4
v_call: TRBV20-1

cdr3_aa: CASRSSGKDAFF
cdr3_length: 12
j_call: TRBJ1-1
v_call: TRBV11-2

cdr3_aa: CASSETTGGPSEQYF
cdr3_length: 15
j_call: TRBJ2-7
v_call: TRBV6-1

cdr3_aa: CASSLAVLGYEKLFF
cdr3_length: 15
j_call: TRBJ1-4
v_call: TRBV7-6

cdr3_aa: CSANTPGTSSTDTQYF
cdr3_length: 16
j_call: TRBJ2-3
v_call: TRBV20-1

cdr3_aa: CASSRSLAGGSEEFF
cdr3_length: 15
j_call: TRBJ2-1
v_call: TRBV7-2

cdr3_aa: CASSQARETQYF
cdr3_length: 12
j_call: TRBJ2-5
v_call: TRBV4-2

cdr3_aa: CASSEGNSGGDTQYF
cdr3_length: 15
j_call: TRBJ2-3
v_call: TRBV7-2

cdr3_aa: CASSLYAGSKETQYF
cdr3_length: 15
j_call: TRBJ2-5
v_call: TRBV5-1

cdr3_aa: CASSYVRGRWFF
cdr3_length: 12
j_call: TRBJ2-1
v_call: TRBV6-5

cdr3_aa: CASSRSSVGDTQYF
cdr3_length: 14
j_call: TRBJ2-3
v_call: TRBV18